Here is one T cell receptor (beta chain) with its context. The data were taken from a study of blood T cell repertoires in COVID-19. Across the whole study: Spain, Italy and the United States supplied samples that represented acute and convalescent COVID-19. Sample material is recorded as cDNA or gDNA derived from T cells, B-cell-depleted T cells, or PBMCs.

The authors' processing: Estimation of nucleated cell counts relied on the amplification of reference gene primers. Profiling relied on immunoSEQ multiplex PCR, and the TCRdb table lists in-frame clones only, not all of them. V, J and clone size derive from that table, while D and trimming were established from the DNA sequence. Among about 99,000 clones listed, about 89% were seen once. V was cut by 11 bases and J by 5 bases, with 18 bases left in between. The CDR3 sequence is 13 residues long. The sequence came from a woman aged 55-70 years with acute or convalescent COVID-19. Sequences were obtained from peripheral blood. The V gene is TRBV12-3 or TRBV12-4, the J gene TRBJ1-2; no reliable D call. The chain's CDR3 is CASGSSIGYGYTF. The CDR3 region has the DNA TGTGCCTCGGGGTCGTCTATTGGGTATGGCTACACCTTC.